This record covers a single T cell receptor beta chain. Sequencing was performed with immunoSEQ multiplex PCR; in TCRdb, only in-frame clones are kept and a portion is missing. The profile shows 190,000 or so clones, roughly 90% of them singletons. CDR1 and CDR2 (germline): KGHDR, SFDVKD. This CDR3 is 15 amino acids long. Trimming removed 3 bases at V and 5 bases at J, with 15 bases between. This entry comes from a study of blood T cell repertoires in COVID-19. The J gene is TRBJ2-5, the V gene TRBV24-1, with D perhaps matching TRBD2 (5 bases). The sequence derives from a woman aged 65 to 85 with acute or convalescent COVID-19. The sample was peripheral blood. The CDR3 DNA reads TGTGCCACCAGTGATCCCGGCCCGGGAAGGGAGACCCAGTACTTC. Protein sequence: CATSDPGPGRETQYF.